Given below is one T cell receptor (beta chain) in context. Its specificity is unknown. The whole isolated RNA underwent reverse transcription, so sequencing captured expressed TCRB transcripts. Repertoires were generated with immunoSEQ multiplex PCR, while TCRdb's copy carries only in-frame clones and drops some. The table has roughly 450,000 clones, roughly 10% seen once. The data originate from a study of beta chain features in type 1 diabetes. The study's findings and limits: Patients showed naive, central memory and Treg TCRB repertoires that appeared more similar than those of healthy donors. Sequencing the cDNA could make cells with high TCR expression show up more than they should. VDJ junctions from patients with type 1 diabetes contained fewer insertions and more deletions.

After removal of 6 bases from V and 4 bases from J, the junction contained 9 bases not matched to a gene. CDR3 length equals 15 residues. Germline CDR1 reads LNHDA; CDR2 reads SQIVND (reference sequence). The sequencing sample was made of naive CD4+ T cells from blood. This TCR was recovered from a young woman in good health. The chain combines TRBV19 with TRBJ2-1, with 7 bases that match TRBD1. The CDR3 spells CASRTSGTEYNEQFF. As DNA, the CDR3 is TGTGCCAGTAGGACCTCCGGGACAGAGTACAATGAGCAGTTCTTC.